This T cell receptor (beta chain) was captured by sequencing in a study of OX40 agonist ivuxolimab in advanced cancers. The assay was immunoSEQ multiplex PCR, and TCRdb's table has in-frame clones only and misses some. The sample includes over 50,000 clones, about four fifths seen only once; the top ten take under 0.65%. The study's findings and limits: Relative to CD4+, CD8+ T cells held more expanded clones on average.

CDR1 is SGHNT, CDR2 YENEEA, per germline. The V gene lost 5 bases and the J gene lost 7 bases, with 18 bases spanning the gap. This CDR3 comprises 14 residues. Of note for this clone: Its specificity is not known.

Patients with a history of autoimmune disease or on systemic immunosuppression were excluded. The origin of this receptor is an adult with an advanced solid tumor such as melanoma, head and neck, liver or kidney cancer. The sample was CD4+ or CD8+ T cells sorted from blood, taken in a trial of the OX40 agonist ivuxolimab. This chain uses TRBV11-3 with TRBJ2-7; possibly TRBD2 for D (7 bases). The CDR3: CASSAGGGEGEQYF. CDR3 nucleotide sequence: TGTGCCAGCAGCGCCGGGGGCGGGGAGGGGGAGCAGTACTTC.